These T cell receptor beta chains were read from a single sample in a study of vaccination and CD4 T cells after COVID-19. TCRdb redid the calling of the PCR reads with MiXCR, one entry per CDR3 protein. This table has approximately 15,000 distinct CDR3 sequences, around 55% appearing once. For these receptors, no antigen is known. Sequencing used CD4+ T cells from blood, cultured in vitro. Receptors originate from a human donor who had recovered from COVID-19. CDR3s include the opening cysteine and the closing phenylalanine or tryptophan. The D gene is left open where the match is weak. Size is stated for part of the rows, as once, few or many counts, or as a class when the clone is expanded.

>TRBJ2-1|-|TRBV20-1|-
TGCAGTGCTAGAGACTGGGGGCGGGAGAAGTACAATGAGCAGTTCTTC
CSARDWGREKYNEQFF
>TRBJ1-2|-|TRBV11-2|-
TGTGCCAGCAGCTTAGGACGGCAGGGCCAGATCTATGGCTACACCTTC
CASSLGRQGQIYGYTF
>TRBJ2-3|few|TRBV6-1|-
TGTGCCAGCAGCCCTACGACAGATACGCAGTATTTT
CASSPTTDTQYF
>TRBJ1-2|-|TRBV20-1|-
TGCAGTGCTAGAGGTGCGGGGGGCTACACCTTC
CSARGAGGYTF
>TRBJ2-1|-|TRBV2|TRBD1
TGTGCCAGCTATGGACAGGGGGGGAATGAGCAGTTCTTC
CASYGQGGNEQFF
>TRBJ2-5|-|TRBV5-4|-
TGTGCCAGCAGCTTGGGTGGCAGAGAAGAGACCCAGTACTTC
CASSLGGREETQYF
>TRBJ2-5|-|TRBV20-1|-
TGCAGTGCGCCGCAGCCCCCCTTCGAGACCCAGTACTTC
CSAPQPPFETQYF
>TRBJ1-1|-|TRBV7-3|-
TGTGCCAGCAGCTTAAACCCGGGGGCGGACACTGAAGCTTTCTTT
CASSLNPGADTEAFF
>TRBJ1-6|few|TRBV20-1|-
TGCAGTGTTTCAGGGGCCTTTAATTCACCCCTCCACTTT
CSVSGAFNSPLHF
>TRBJ1-2|-|TRBV19|-
TGTGCCAGTAGTATAGGGCACACAGGAGCGGGAGGCTACACCTTC
CASSIGHTGAGGYTF
>TRBJ1-4|-|TRBV15|-
TGTGCCACCAGCAGAGGAACCCGGACGGGGCGTTATGAAAAACTGTTTTTT
CATSRGTRTGRYEKLFF
>TRBJ1-2|-|TRBV28|-
TGTGCCAGCAATCTTGGGGGATCGGCGACCGCCATTGGGTCAGAGTATGGCTACACCTTC
CASNLGGSATAIGSEYGYTF
>TRBJ2-3|-|TRBV20-1|-
TGCAGTGCTAGTCGGCAGGGTATGGGCACAGATACGCAGTATTTT
CSASRQGMGTDTQYF
>TRBJ1-3|-|TRBV2|-
TGTGCCAGCAGTGCGTGGCGCGACAACTCTGGAAACACCATATATTTT
CASSAWRDNSGNTIYF
>TRBJ1-1|-|TRBV28|-
TGTGCCAGCAGTTATGGGACACACACTGAAGCTTTCTTT
CASSYGTHTEAFF
>TRBJ1-1|few|TRBV7-3|-
TGTGCCAGCAGCCCCATGGGGGGTCACACTGAAGCTTTCTTT
CASSPMGGHTEAFF
>TRBJ1-2|-|TRBV12-3/TRBV12-4|-
TGTGCCAGCAGCATCAGGACATTTGGGTATGGCTACACCTTC
CASSIRTFGYGYTF
>TRBJ1-5|few|TRBV27|TRBD1
TGTGCCAGCAGCCCGAGTGGGACAGGACCTTATAGCAATCAGCCCCAGCATTTT
CASSPSGTGPYSNQPQHF
>TRBJ2-3|-|TRBV11-2|-
TGTGCCAGCAGCTTAGATCATTACCGCCAGGACACAGATACGCAGTATTTT
CASSLDHYRQDTDTQYF
>TRBJ2-2|-|TRBV30|-
TGTGCCTGGAGTGGAGGGAGTCTTGTCGGGGAGCTGTTTTTT
CAWSGGSLVGELFF
>TRBJ2-5|-|TRBV12-3/TRBV12-4|TRBD2
TGTGCCAGCAGTTCGGTTAGCGGGATGGTGGAGACCCAGTACTTC
CASSSVSGMVETQYF
>TRBJ2-2|-|TRBV7-9|TRBD2
TGTGCCAGCCGCGGACTAGCGGCCGGGGAGCTGTTTTTT
CASRGLAAGELFF
>TRBJ2-7|-|TRBV5-6|-
TGTGCCAGCAGCTTGGAGGGCAGGTCCTCCTACGAGCAGTACTTC
CASSLEGRSSYEQYF
>TRBJ1-2|few|TRBV7-9|TRBD1
TGTGCCAGCAGGGACAAGAGGGGGCTCGATGGCTACACCTTC
CASRDKRGLDGYTF
>TRBJ1-5|few|TRBV21-1|-
TGTGCCAGCAGGCTTCCCAGGGTCGGAGGAAGCAATCAGCCCCAGCATTTT
CASRLPRVGGSNQPQHF
>TRBJ1-2|-|TRBV29-1|-
TGCAGCGTTGAATTGGGGGCAACGGACTATGGCTACACCTTC
CSVELGATDYGYTF
>TRBJ2-2|large|TRBV12-3/TRBV12-4|-
TGTGCCAGCAGCAGGGGACGAGACGCCGGGGAGCTGTTTTTT
CASSRGRDAGELFF
>TRBJ2-7|-|TRBV6-1|-
TGTGCCAGCAGGCGACAGGGCGGGGGTTACGAGCAGTACTTC
CASRRQGGGYEQYF